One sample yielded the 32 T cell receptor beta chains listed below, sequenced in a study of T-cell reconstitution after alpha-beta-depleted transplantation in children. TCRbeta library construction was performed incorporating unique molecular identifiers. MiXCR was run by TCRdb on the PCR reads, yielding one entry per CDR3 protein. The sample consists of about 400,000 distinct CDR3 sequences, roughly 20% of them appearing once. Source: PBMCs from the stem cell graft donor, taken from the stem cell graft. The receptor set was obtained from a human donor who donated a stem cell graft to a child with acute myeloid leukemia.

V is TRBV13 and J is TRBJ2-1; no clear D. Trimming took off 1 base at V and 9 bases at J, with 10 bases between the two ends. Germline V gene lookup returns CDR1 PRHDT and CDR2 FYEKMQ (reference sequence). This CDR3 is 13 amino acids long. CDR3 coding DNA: TGTGCCAGCAGCTTAGAAGTTTCGGGTGAGCAGTTCTTC. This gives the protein CASSLEVSGEQFF. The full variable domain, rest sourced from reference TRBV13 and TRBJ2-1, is AAGVIQSPRHLIKEKRETATLKCYPIPRHDTVYWYQQGPGQDPQFLISFYEKMQSDKGSIPDRFSAQQFSDYHSELNMSSLELGDSALYFCASSLEVSGEQFFGPGTRLTVL.

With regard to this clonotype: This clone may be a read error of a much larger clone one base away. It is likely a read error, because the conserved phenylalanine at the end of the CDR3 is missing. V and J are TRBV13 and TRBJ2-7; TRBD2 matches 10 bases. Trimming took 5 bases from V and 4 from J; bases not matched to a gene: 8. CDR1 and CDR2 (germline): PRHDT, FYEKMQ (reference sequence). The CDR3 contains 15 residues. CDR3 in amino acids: CASSPLAGGSYEQYL. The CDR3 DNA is TGTGCCAGCAGCCCCTTAGCGGGAGGATCGTACGAGCAGTACCTC.

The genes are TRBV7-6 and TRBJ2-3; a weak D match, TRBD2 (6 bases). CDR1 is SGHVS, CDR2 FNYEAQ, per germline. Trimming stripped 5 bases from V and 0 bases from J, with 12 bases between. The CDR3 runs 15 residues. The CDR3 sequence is CASSPRRGSTDTQYF. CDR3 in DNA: TGTGCCAGCAGCCCTCGCCGGGGGAGCACAGATACGCAGTATTTT.

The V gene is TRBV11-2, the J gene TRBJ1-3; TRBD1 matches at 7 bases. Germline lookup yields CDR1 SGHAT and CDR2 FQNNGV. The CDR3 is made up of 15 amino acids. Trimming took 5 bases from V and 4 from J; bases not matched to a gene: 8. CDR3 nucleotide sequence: TGTGCCAGCAGCAATTACAGGGGATCCGGAAACACCATATATTTT. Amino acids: CASSNYRGSGNTIYF.

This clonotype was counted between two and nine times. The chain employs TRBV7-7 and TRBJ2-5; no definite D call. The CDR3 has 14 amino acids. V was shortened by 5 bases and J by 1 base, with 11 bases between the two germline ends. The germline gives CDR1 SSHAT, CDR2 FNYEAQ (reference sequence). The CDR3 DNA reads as TGTGCCAGCAGCCCTAGACTGTCCCAAGAGACCCAGTACTTC. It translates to CASSPRLSQETQYF.

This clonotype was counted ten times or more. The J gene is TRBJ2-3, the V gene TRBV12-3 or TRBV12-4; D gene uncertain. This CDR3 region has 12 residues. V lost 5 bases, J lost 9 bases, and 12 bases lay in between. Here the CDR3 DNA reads TGTGCCAGCAGTGCTTCCAGTTTCACGCAGTATTTT. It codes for CASSASSFTQYF.

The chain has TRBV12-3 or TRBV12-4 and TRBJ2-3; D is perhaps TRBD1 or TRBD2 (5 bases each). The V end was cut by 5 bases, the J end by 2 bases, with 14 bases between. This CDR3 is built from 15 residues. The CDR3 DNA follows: TGTGCCAGCAGTCCGGGACCGGATTACACAGATACGCAGTATTTT. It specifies CASSPGPDYTDTQYF.

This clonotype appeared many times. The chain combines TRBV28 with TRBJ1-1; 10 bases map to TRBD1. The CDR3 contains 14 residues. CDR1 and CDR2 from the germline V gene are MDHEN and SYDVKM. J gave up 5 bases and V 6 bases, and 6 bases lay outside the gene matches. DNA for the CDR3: TGTGCCAGCAGCAGGACAGGGGGAATAACTGAAGCTTTCTTT. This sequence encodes CASSRTGGITEAFF. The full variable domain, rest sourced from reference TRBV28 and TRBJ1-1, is DVKVTQSSRYLVKRTGEKVFLECVQDMDHENMFWYRQDPGLGLRLIYFSYDVKMKEKGDIPEGYSVSREKKERFSLILESASTNQTSMYLCASSRTGGITEAFFGQGTRLTVV.

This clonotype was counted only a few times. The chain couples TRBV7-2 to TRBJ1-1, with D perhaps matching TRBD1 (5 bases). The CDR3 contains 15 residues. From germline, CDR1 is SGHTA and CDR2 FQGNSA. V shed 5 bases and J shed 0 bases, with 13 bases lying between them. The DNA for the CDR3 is TGTGCCAGCAGCCACCCGACAGAGATGAACACTGAAGCTTTCTTT. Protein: CASSHPTEMNTEAFF.

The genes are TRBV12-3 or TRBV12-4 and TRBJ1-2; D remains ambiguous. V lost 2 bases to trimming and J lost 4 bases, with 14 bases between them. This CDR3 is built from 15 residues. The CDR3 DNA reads TGTGCCAGCAGTTTATTGGGAAAAAGCGCCTATGGCTACACCTTC. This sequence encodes CASSLLGKSAYGYTF.

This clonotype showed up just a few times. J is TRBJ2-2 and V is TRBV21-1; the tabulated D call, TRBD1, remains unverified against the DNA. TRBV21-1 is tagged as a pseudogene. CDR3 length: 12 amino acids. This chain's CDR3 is CASCPFSGELFF. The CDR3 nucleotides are TGTGCCAGCTGTCCATTTTCCGGGGAGCTGTTTTTT.

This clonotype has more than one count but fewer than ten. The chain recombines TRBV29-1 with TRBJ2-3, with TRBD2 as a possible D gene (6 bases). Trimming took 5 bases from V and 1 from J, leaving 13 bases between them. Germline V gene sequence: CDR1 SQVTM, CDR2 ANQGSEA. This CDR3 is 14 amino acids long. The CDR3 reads CSVHASVGTDTQYF. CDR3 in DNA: TGCAGCGTTCACGCTAGCGTTGGCACAGATACGCAGTATTTT.

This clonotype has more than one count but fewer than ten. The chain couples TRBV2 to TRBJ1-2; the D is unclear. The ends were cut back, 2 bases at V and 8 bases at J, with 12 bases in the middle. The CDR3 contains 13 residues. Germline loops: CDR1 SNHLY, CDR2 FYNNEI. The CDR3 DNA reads TGTGCCAGCAGTGAAATAGGGTCATGGGGCTACACCTTC. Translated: CASSEIGSWGYTF.

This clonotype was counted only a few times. CDR3 loop: CASSFSGSFVDTQYF. The CDR3, as DNA: TGTGCCAGCAGTTTTAGCGGGAGTTTTGTTGATACGCAGTATTTT. The V gene is TRBV28, the J gene TRBJ2-3; 9 bases map to TRBD2. This CDR3 region has 15 residues. Germline assignment: CDR1 MDHEN and CDR2 SYDVKM. V was clipped by 3 bases and J by 6 bases; unmatched bases: 7.

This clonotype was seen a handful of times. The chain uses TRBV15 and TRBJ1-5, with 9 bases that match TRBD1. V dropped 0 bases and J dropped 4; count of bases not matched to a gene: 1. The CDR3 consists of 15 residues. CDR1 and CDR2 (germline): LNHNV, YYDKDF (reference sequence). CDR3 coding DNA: TGTGCCACCAGCAGAGAGGGGACAGGGAATCAGCCCCAGCATTTT. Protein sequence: CATSREGTGNQPQHF.

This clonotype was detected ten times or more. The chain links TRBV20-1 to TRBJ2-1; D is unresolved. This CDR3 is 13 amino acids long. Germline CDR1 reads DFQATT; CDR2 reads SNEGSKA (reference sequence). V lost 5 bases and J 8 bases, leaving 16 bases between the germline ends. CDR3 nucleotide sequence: TGCAGTGCTGGCCCTGAGCGACCATATGAGCAGTTCTTC. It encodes CSAGPERPYEQFF.

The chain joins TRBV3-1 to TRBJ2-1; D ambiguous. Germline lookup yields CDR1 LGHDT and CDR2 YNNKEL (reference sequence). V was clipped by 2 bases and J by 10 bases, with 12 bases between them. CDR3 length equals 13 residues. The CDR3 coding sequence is TGTGCCAGCAGCCAAATAGTGGGCCGCGAGCAGTTCTTC. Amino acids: CASSQIVGREQFF.

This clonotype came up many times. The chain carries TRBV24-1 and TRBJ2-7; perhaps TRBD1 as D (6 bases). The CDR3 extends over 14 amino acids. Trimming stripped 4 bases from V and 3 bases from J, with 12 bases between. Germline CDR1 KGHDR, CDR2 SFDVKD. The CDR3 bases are TGTGCCACCAGTGACCGTTACAGGGACTACGAGCAGTACTTC. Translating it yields CATSDRYRDYEQYF.

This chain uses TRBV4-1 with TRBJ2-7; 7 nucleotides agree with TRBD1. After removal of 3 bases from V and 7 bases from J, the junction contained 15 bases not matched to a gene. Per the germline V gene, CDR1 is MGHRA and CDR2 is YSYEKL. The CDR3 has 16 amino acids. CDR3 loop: CASSQVLRTGSGEQYF. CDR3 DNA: TGCGCCAGCAGCCAGGTCCTGAGGACAGGATCGGGGGAGCAGTACTTC.

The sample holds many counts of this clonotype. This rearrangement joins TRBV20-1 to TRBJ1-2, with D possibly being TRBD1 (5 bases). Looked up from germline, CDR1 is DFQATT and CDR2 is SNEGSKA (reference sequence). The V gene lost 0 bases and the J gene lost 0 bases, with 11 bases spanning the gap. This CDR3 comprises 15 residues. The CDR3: CSARDPGRTNYGYTF. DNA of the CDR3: TGCAGTGCTAGAGATCCGGGACGTACTAACTATGGCTACACCTTC.

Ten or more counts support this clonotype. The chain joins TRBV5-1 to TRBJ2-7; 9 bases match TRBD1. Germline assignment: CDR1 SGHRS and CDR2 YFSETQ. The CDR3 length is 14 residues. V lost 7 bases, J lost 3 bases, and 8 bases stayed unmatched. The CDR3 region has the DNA TGCGCCAGCGCGGGACAGGGTAACCGCTACGAGCAGTACTTC. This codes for CASAGQGNRYEQYF.

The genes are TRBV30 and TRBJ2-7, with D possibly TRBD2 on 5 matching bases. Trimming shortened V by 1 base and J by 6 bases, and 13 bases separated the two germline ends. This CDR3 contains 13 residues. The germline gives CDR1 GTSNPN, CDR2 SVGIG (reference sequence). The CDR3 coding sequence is TGTGCCTGGAGTGAGGACTCCAGAGGCGAGCAGTACTTC. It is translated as CAWSEDSRGEQYF. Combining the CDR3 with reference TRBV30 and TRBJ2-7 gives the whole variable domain SQTIHQWPATLVQPVGSPLSLECTVEGTSNPNLYWYRQAAGRGLQLLFYSVGIGQISSEVPQNLSASRPQDRQFILSSKKLLLSDSGFYLCAWSEDSRGEQYFGPGTRLTVT.

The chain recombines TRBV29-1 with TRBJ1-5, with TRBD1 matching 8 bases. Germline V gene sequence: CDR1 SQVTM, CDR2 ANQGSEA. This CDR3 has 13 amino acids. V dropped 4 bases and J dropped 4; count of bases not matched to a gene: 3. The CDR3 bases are TGCAGCGTTGGACAGGGGTTTAATCAGCCCCAGCATTTT. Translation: CSVGQGFNQPQHF.

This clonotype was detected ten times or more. As DNA, the CDR3 is TGTGCCAGCAGCCGATTGGGACTAGCGGGAGGGAGGAATGAGCAGTTCTTC. It specifies CASSRLGLAGGRNEQFF. This rearrangement joins TRBV12-3 or TRBV12-4 to TRBJ2-1; TRBD2 matches 16 bases. The ends lost 6 bases at V and 7 bases at J; junction bases unmatched: 9. The CDR3 runs 17 residues.

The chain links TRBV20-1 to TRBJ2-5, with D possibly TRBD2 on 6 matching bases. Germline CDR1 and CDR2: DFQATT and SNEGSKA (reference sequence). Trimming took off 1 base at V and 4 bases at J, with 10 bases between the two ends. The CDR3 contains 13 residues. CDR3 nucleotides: TGCAGTGCTAGAGCCTCGGAGGGAGAGACCCAGTACTTC. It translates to CSARASEGETQYF.

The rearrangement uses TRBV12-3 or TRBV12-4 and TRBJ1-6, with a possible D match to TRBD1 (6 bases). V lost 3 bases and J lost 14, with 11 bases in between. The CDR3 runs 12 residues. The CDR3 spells CASSLGAYTLHF. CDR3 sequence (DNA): TGTGCCAGCAGTTTGGGGGCGTATACCCTCCACTTT.

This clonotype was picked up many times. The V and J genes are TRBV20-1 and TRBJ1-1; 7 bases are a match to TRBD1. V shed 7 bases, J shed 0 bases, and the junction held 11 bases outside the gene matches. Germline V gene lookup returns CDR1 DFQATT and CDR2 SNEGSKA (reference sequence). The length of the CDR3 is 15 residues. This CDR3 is CSVPRQGNMNTEAFF. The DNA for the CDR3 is TGCAGTGTACCTCGACAGGGAAACATGAACACTGAAGCTTTCTTT.

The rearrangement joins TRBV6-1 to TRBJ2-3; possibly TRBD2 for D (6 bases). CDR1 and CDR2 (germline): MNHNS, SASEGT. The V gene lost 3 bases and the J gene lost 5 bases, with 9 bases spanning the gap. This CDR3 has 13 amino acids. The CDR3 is CASSEIGGDTQYF. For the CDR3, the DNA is TGTGCCAGCAGTGAGATCGGGGGAGATACGCAGTATTTT.

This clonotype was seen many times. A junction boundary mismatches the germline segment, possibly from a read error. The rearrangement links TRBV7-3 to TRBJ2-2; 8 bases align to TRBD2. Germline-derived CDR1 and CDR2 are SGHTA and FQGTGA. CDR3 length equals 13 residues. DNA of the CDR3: TGTGCCAGCAGCTCCGCGAGGCGGGGGGAACTGTTTTTT. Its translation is CASSSARRGELFF.

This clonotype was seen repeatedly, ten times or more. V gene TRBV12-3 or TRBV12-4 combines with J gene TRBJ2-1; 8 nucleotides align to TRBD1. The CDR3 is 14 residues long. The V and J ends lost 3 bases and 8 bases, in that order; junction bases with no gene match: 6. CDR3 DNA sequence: TGTGCCAGCAGTTTCCGGACAGGGCTGCATGAGCAGTTCTTC. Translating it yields CASSFRTGLHEQFF.

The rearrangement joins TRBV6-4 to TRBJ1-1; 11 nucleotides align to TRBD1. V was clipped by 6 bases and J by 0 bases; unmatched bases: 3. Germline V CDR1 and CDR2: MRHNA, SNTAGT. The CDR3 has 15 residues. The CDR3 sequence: CASRDRGLMNTEAFF. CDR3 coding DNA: TGTGCCAGCAGGGACAGGGGGCTGATGAACACTGAAGCTTTCTTT.

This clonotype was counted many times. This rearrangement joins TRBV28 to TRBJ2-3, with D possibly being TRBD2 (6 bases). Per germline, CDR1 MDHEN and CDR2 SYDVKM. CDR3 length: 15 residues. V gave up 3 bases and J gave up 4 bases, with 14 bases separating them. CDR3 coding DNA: TGTGCCAGCAGTTTTGTGGGAGGTGGGGCAGATACGCAGTATTTT. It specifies CASSFVGGGADTQYF.